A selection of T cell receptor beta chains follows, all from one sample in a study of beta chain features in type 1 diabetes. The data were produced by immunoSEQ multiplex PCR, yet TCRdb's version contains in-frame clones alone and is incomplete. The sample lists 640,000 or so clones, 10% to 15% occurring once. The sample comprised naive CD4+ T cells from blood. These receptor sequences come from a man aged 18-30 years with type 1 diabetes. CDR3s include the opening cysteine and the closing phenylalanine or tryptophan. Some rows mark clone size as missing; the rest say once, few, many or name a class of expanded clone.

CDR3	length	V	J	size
CAWSEVYNEQFF	12	TRBV30	TRBJ2-1	few
CASSYEAGAPLHF	13	TRBV6-6	TRBJ1-6	few
CAWSAHRVGNQPQHF	15	TRBV30	TRBJ1-5	NA
CASSPPGREGYTF	13	TRBV18	TRBJ1-2	NA
CASSIRVGGNQPQHF	15	TRBV19	TRBJ1-5	few
CASSSTSRVQETQYF	15	TRBV5-4	TRBJ2-5	NA
CASSQDPGDILNTYEQYF	18	TRBV4-2	TRBJ2-7	few
CAVRGRVGTGELFF	14	TRBV30	TRBJ2-2	few
CSAKDRLQGYTF	12	TRBV29-1	TRBJ1-2	few
CASSVVRGLEKLFF	14	TRBV6-1	TRBJ1-4	NA
CASSPRGSTDTQYF	14	TRBV6-5	TRBJ2-3	NA
CASSEARGGQPQHF	14	TRBV2	TRBJ1-5	NA
CAWNVGGSETQYF	13	TRBV30	TRBJ2-5	few
CASTRGQETQYF	12	TRBV5-8	TRBJ2-5	NA
CASSAPPWRENEQFF	15	TRBV11-2	TRBJ2-1	few
CATSGGSTQYF	11	TRBV2	TRBJ2-5	NA
CASSFGTANYGYTF	14	TRBV7-9	TRBJ1-2	few
CASSLGREEKLFF	13	TRBV11-2	TRBJ1-4	NA
CASSRTGGGYTF	12	TRBV2	TRBJ1-2	few
CASSVLRGEQFF	12	TRBV19	TRBJ2-1	few
CASSYTGIQPQHF	13	TRBV6-5	TRBJ1-5	few
CASSLGPGQGNDEQYF	16	TRBV5-4	TRBJ2-7	few
CSVEGTLDLTDTQYF	15	TRBV29-1	TRBJ2-3	NA
CASSRSGGYHEQFF	14	TRBV6-5	TRBJ2-1	NA
CASTGQGHYNEQFF	14	TRBV6-5	TRBJ2-1	few
CATSRSKGNNEQYF	14	TRBV15	TRBJ2-7	NA
CASSLQGLGYEQYF	14	TRBV28	TRBJ2-7	few
CASSVAVQETQYF	13	TRBV9	TRBJ2-5	NA
CASSPPTGVGGANVLTF	17	TRBV5-1	TRBJ2-6	NA
CAWSPYNEQFF	11	TRBV30	TRBJ2-1	NA
CATSSATLWPDYNEQFF	17	TRBV15	TRBJ2-1	NA
CASSFDRGGSPLHF	14	TRBV7-2	TRBJ1-6	NA
CASSLSRQLNTEAFF	15	TRBV27	TRBJ1-1	few
CAWSQGARGYTF	12	TRBV30	TRBJ1-2	NA
CASSPTGVETQYF	13	TRBV4-1	TRBJ2-5	NA
CASSLYGRAFF	11	TRBV28	TRBJ1-1	few
CSVDYPTGNTEAFF	14	TRBV29-1	TRBJ1-1	few
CASSSDRRETQYF	13	TRBV5-1	TRBJ2-5	few
CASRTGLNTEAFF	13	TRBV5-6	TRBJ1-1	few